This is a list of T cell receptor beta chains from one sample in a study of cytomegalovirus exposure and HLA in healthy donors. Only in-frame clones appear in the TCRdb table, and some are missing; sequencing was by immunoSEQ multiplex PCR. Among some 200,000 clones, roughly three quarters were seen once, and the ten largest hold about 1.7%. Sequenced: PBMCs. These receptors were obtained from a man aged 50-60 years in good health and CMV-seronegative. The CDR3 runs from the conserved cysteine through the conserved F or W. The D gene is left open where the match is weak. Expanded clones get a size class; other rows say once, few or many, or leave the size out.

v_call	clone_size	d_call	j_call	cdr3_aa	cdr3_nt
TRBV19	NA	NA	TRBJ2-1	CASSSLLNHEQFF	TGTGCCAGTAGCTCACTCCTGAATCATGAGCAGTTCTTC
TRBV5-4	NA	TRBD1	TRBJ2-3	CASSFGQGAGDTQYF	TGTGCCAGCAGCTTCGGACAGGGGGCGGGAGATACGCAGTATTTT
TRBV6-5	NA	TRBD1	TRBJ1-2	CASSFGQANGYTF	TGTGCCAGCAGTTTCGGACAGGCAAATGGCTACACCTTC
TRBV4-1	NA	TRBD1	TRBJ1-1	CASSPGQGYTEAFF	TGCGCCAGCAGCCCGGGACAGGGTTACACTGAAGCTTTCTTT
TRBV9	NA	TRBD1	TRBJ2-6	CASSVATGQGSPGANVLTF	TGTGCCAGCAGCGTAGCTACGGGACAGGGGTCCCCTGGGGCCAACGTCCTGACTTTC
TRBV7-2	NA	NA	TRBJ1-2	CVSSLGPQSNYGYTF	TGTGTCAGCAGCTTAGGGCCCCAATCCAACTATGGCTACACCTTC
TRBV7-2	NA	NA	TRBJ2-2	CASSTISGELFF	TGTGCCAGCAGCACTATATCCGGGGAGCTGTTTTTT
TRBV6-5	NA	TRBD1	TRBJ1-1	CASSYGDRYTEAFF	TGTGCCAGCAGTTACGGGGACAGATACACTGAAGCTTTCTTT
TRBV4-1	many	TRBD2	TRBJ2-1	CASSPGLVGPEQFF	TGCGCCAGCAGCCCCGGACTAGTGGGCCCTGAGCAGTTCTTC
TRBV7-2	NA	NA	TRBJ2-3	CASSQGAITDTQYF	TGTGCCAGCAGCCAAGGAGCTATTACAGATACGCAGTATTTT
TRBV19	once	TRBD1	TRBJ1-5	CASSIGKGQGEEQPQHF	TGTGCCAGTAGTATAGGGAAAGGGCAGGGGGAAGAGCAGCCCCAGCATTTT
TRBV2	once	TRBD2	TRBJ2-7	CASGREGWGEQYF	TGTGCAAGCGGGCGGGAGGGCTGGGGCGAGCAGTACTTC
TRBV5-1	NA	TRBD1	TRBJ1-1	CASSAGTGGNTEAFF	TGCGCCAGCAGCGCCGGGACAGGGGGCAACACTGAAGCTTTCTTT
TRBV6-1	few	NA	TRBJ1-1	CASGPSIEAFF	TGTGCCAGCGGGCCTTCCATAGAAGCTTTCTTT
TRBV28	few	TRBD1	TRBJ2-7	CASSPGTGVYEQYF	TGTGCCAGCAGTCCCGGGACAGGGGTCTACGAGCAGTACTTC
TRBV28	few	NA	TRBJ1-5	CASSLGQVNQPQHF	TGTGCCAGCAGTTTGGGGCAGGTCAATCAGCCCCAGCATTTT
TRBV27	NA	NA	TRBJ1-2	CASSWEGSYGYTF	TGTGCCAGCAGTTGGGAGGGATCCTATGGCTACACCTTC
TRBV2	NA	TRBD1	TRBJ2-2	CASRSGQENTGELFF	TGTGCCAGCAGGTCGGGACAGGAAAACACCGGGGAGCTGTTTTTT
TRBV28	NA	TRBD1	TRBJ1-1	CASRPSDRGTREAFF	TGTGCCAGCAGACCTTCGGACAGGGGAACCAGGGAAGCTTTCTTT
TRBV4-2	NA	NA	TRBJ2-1	CASTLGRSEQFF	TGTGCCAGCACCTTGGGGAGGAGTGAGCAGTTCTTC
TRBV6-1	NA	NA	TRBJ2-7	CASSVEGQFTFYEQYF	TGTGCCAGCAGTGTAGAGGGTCAATTTACTTTCTACGAGCAGTACTTC
TRBV11-2	NA	NA	TRBJ2-7	CASSSYPQTSRGSYEQYF	TGTGCCAGCAGCTCCTACCCCCAGACTAGCAGGGGCTCCTACGAGCAGTACTTC
TRBV25-1	NA	NA	TRBJ1-2	CASSAGTGYGYTF	TGTGCCAGCAGTGCGGGGACTGGCTATGGCTACACCTTC
TRBV7-2	NA	NA	TRBJ2-7	CASSLGSRSPEEQYF	TGTGCCAGCAGCTTAGGTTCCCGTTCTCCGGAGGAGCAGTACTTC
TRBV5-1	NA	NA	TRBJ2-5	CASSLNLGLETQYF	TGCGCCAGCAGCTTGAATTTGGGGCTGGAGACCCAGTACTTC
TRBV7-9	NA	TRBD1	TRBJ1-4	CASSYGTGSNEKLFF	TGTGCCAGCAGCTACGGGACAGGGTCCAATGAAAAACTGTTTTTT
TRBV29-1	NA	NA	TRBJ1-1	CSVEAESWNTEAFF	TGCAGCGTTGAAGCAGAATCTTGGAACACTGAAGCTTTCTTT
TRBV4-2	few	TRBD1	TRBJ2-1	CASSRGQGNNEQFF	TGTGCCAGCAGCCGGGGACAGGGGAATAATGAGCAGTTCTTC
TRBV5-1	NA	NA	TRBJ1-3	CASSVQGRGNTIYF	TGCGCCAGCAGCGTTCAGGGTAGAGGAAACACCATATATTTT
TRBV11-2	NA	NA	TRBJ2-7	CASSAAGLNYEQYF	TGTGCCAGCAGCGCCGCCGGGTTGAACTACGAGCAGTACTTC
TRBV6-5	NA	NA	TRBJ2-2	CASTRGTFNTGELFF	TGTGCCAGCACCAGAGGGACTTTCAACACCGGGGAGCTGTTTTTT
TRBV5-1	NA	NA	TRBJ2-7	CASSFSDTEQYF	TGCGCCAGCAGCTTCTCGGACACAGAGCAGTACTTC
TRBV5-6	NA	NA	TRBJ1-2	CASSIGVSGYTF	TGTGCCAGCAGCATAGGGGTTAGTGGCTACACCTTC
TRBV6-1	NA	TRBD2	TRBJ2-7	CASSERDSGSNEQYF	TGTGCCAGCAGTGAAAGGGATAGCGGGAGTAACGAGCAGTACTTC
TRBV19	NA	TRBD2	TRBJ2-1	CASSPRVLAGIYNEQFF	TGTGCCAGTAGCCCCAGGGTACTAGCGGGGATCTACAATGAGCAGTTCTTC
TRBV10-3	NA	NA	TRBJ2-2	CAISGVPRTGELFF	TGTGCCATCAGTGGTGTCCCGAGGACCGGGGAGCTGTTTTTT
TRBV12-5	NA	NA	TRBJ2-3	CASGLAVSTDTQYF	TGTGCTAGTGGCCTTGCGGTGAGCACAGATACGCAGTATTTT
TRBV11-2	once	TRBD1	TRBJ1-2	CASSLNGQVSFYGYTF	TGTGCCAGCAGCTTAAACGGACAGGTCTCTTTCTATGGCTACACCTTC
TRBV6-5	NA	TRBD2	TRBJ2-1	CASSYSGRGNNEQFF	TGTGCCAGCAGTTACTCGGGGAGGGGCAACAATGAGCAGTTCTTC
TRBV27	NA	TRBD1	TRBJ2-3	CASSLGQGKMDTQYF	TGTGCCAGCAGCCTAGGACAGGGGAAGATGGATACGCAGTATTTT
TRBV28	NA	NA	TRBJ2-2	CASSFWGTNTGELFF	TGTGCCAGCAGTTTTTGGGGGACTAACACCGGGGAGCTGTTTTTT
TRBV27	NA	TRBD2	TRBJ2-1	CASSPTSGRANEQFF	TGTGCCAGCAGTCCTACTAGCGGGAGGGCCAATGAGCAGTTCTTC
TRBV5-1	few	NA	TRBJ1-3	CASSGQGGNTIYF	TGCGCCAGCAGCGGCCAGGGTGGAAACACCATATATTTT
TRBV19	once	NA	TRBJ1-5	CASSGPRDFNQPQHF	TGTGCCAGTAGTGGCCCCCGGGACTTCAATCAGCCCCAGCATTTT
TRBV19	once	NA	TRBJ1-3	CASSRQISGNTIYF	TGTGCCAGTAGTCGACAAATCTCTGGAAACACCATATATTTT
TRBV5-1	NA	TRBD2	TRBJ2-1	CASSLRAGAGGHEQFF	TGCGCCAGCAGCTTGAGAGCCGGCGCGGGGGGCCATGAGCAGTTCTTC
TRBV19	NA	NA	TRBJ2-3	CASSQTATDTQYF	TGTGCCAGTAGTCAAACAGCCACAGATACGCAGTATTTT
TRBV5-1	NA	TRBD2	TRBJ2-1	CASSLASGSYYNEQFF	TGCGCCAGCAGCTTGGCCAGCGGGAGTTACTACAATGAGCAGTTCTTC
TRBV28	few	TRBD2	TRBJ2-1	CASSSPSGRAEGGEQFF	TGTGCCAGCAGTTCCCCCAGCGGGAGGGCCGAGGGCGGAGAGCAGTTCTTC
TRBV11-1	NA	TRBD2	TRBJ2-1	CASSLGASGRNEQFF	TGTGCCAGCAGCTTAGGGGCTAGCGGGAGGAATGAGCAGTTCTTC
TRBV28	NA	NA	TRBJ1-4	CAINGGRDEKLFF	TGTGCCATAAACGGGGGGAGGGACGAAAAACTGTTTTTT
TRBV10-3	NA	NA	TRBJ2-5	CAIAPTIQETQYF	TGTGCCATCGCCCCGACTATACAAGAGACCCAGTACTTC